This T cell receptor (beta chain) was captured in a study of early T cells in non-severe SARS-CoV-2 infection. About the research overall: Sequencing targeted bulk RNA from unsorted whole blood, leaving chains unpaired. Study-wide points: VDJdb-based matching was biased toward anti-spike CD8 responses and missed private and CD4 specificities.

The length of the CDR3 is 12 residues. V was shortened by 5 bases and J by 12 bases, with 19 bases between the two germline ends. CDR1 SQVTM and CDR2 ANQGSEA come from the germline V gene. As regards this clonotype: The antigen is unknown.

Molecules of cDNA were individually given unique molecular identifiers that were attached to them. One entry per CDR3 protein results from TCRdb running MiXCR on the 5' RACE reads. The table has 48,000 or so distinct CDR3 sequences, over 5% seen once; the top ten hold about 7%. This rearrangement joins TRBV29-1 to TRBJ1-2; D possibly corresponds to TRBD1 (6 bases). Sequenced here: whole blood, sampled at baseline. This sequence was found in an adult who was a healthcare worker with PCR-confirmed SARS-CoV-2 infection or an uninfected control (not recorded which). In nucleotides, the CDR3 is TGCAGCGTTTGGGACAACTCCATAACTCACACCTTC. Translation gives CSVWDNSITHTF.